This T cell receptor (beta chain) came from a study of cytotoxic CD8 clonotypes in ibrutinib-treated CLL. Study-wide background: Over 10 relapsed/refractory, some 14 treatment-naive; 17 IGHV unmutated. Median treatment time before response sampling was about 12 months, range 6 to 36.

Genomic DNA for TCR beta libraries, around 1.9 micrograms, came from cryopreserved PBMCs. Only in-frame clones appear in the TCRdb table, and some are missing; sequencing was by immunoSEQ multiplex PCR. This sample carries roughly 60,000 clones, roughly 70% of them seen once, and the ten largest clones take about two fifths. V shed 8 bases and J shed 4 bases, with 18 bases lying between them. Germline V gene lookup returns CDR1 MGHDK and CDR2 SYGVNS. The CDR3 runs 15 residues. The rearrangement uses TRBV25-1 and TRBJ2-1; D gene ambiguous. Material: PBMCs, obtained after 12 months of ibrutinib treatment. The TCR originated in a human donor with chronic lymphocytic leukemia. CDR3 loop: CASLLWAERYNEQFF. Written as DNA, the CDR3 is TGTGCCAGCCTACTTTGGGCGGAACGATACAATGAGCAGTTCTTC.